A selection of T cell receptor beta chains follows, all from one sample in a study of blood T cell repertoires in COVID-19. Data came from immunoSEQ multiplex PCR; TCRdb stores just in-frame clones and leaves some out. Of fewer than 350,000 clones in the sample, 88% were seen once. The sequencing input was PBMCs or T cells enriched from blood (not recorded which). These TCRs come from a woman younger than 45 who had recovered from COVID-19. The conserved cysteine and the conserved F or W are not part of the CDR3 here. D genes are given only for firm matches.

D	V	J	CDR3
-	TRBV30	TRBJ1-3	AWSVGVVSGNTIY
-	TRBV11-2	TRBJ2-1	ASSLTGGRQYNEQF
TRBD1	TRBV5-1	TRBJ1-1	ASRYRTGDTEAF
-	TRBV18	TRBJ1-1	ASSPPASGEAF
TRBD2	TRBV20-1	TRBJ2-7	SASTGRAKYEQY
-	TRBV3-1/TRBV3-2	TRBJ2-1	ASSQVQEQF
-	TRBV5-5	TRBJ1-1	ASSSRVTEAF
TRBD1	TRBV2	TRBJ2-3	ASSYTGGTDTQY
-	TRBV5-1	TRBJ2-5	ASREYGSETQY
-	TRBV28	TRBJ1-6	ASCSVPNNSPLH
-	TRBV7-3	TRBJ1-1	ASGTSTGEAF
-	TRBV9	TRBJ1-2	ASSVGPDIGEGNYGYT
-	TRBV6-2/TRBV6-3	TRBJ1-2	ASSLGGNYGYT
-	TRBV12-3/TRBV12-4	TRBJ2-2	ASSHTGELF